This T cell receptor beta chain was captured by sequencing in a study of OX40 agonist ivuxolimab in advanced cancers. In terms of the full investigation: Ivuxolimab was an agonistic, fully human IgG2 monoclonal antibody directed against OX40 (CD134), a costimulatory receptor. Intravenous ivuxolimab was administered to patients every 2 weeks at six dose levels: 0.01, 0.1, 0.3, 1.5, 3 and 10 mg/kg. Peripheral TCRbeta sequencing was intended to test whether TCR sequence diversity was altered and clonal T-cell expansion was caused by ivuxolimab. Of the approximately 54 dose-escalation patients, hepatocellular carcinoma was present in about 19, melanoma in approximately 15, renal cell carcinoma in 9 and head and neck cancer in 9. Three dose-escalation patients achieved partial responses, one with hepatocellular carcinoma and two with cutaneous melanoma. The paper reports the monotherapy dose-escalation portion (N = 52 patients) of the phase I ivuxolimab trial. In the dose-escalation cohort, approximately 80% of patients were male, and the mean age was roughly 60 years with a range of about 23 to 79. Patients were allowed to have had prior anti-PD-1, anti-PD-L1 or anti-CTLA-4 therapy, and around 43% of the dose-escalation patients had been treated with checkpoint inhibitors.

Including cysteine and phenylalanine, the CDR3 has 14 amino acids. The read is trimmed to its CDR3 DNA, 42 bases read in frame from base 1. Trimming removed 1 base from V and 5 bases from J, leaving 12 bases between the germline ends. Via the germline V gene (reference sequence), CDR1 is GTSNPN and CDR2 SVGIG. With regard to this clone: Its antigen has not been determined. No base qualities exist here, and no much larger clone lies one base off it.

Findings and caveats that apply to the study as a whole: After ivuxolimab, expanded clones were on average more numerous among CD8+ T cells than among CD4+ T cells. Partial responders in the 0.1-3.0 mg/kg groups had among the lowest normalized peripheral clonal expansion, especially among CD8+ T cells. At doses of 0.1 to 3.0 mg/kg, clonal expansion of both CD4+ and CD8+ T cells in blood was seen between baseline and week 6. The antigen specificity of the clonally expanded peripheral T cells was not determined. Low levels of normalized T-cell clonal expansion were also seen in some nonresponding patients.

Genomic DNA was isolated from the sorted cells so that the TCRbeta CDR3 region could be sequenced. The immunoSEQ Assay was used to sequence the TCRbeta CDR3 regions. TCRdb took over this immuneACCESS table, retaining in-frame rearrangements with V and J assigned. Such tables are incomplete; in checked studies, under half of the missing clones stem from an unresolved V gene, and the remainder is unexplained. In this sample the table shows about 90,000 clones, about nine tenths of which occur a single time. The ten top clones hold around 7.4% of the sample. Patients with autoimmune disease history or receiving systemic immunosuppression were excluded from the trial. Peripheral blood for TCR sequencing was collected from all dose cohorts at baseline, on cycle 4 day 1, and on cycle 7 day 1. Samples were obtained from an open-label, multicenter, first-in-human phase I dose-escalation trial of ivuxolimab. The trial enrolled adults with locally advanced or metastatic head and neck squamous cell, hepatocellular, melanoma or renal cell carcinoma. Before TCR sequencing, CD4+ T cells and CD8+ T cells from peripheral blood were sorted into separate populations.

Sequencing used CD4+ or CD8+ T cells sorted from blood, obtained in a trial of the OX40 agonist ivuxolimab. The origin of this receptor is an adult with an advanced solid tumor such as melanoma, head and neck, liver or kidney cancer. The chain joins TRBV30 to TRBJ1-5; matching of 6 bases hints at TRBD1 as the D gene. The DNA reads TGTGCCTGGAGTGGCTGGACAGATGATCAGCCCCAGCATTTT. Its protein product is CAWSGWTDDQPQHF.